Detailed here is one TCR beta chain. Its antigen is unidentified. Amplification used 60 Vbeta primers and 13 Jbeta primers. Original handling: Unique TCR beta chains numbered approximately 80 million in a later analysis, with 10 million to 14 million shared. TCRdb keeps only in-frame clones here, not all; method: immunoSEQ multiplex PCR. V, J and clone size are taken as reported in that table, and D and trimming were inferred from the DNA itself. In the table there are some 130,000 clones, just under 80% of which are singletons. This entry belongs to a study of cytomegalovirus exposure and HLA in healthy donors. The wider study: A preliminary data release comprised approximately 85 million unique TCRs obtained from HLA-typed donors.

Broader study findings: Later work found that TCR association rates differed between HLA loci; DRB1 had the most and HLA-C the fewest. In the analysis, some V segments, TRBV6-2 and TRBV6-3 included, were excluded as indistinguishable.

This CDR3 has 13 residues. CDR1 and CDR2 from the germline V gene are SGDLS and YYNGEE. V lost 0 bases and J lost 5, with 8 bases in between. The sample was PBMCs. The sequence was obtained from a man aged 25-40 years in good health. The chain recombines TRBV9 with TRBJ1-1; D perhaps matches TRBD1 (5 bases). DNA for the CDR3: TGTGCCAGCAGCGTAGGGGGCATAACTGAAGCTTTCTTT. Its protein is CASSVGGITEAFF.